The rows below give T cell receptor beta chains drawn from one sample of a study of blood T cell repertoires in COVID-19. Here immunoSEQ multiplex PCR was the method, and the copy in TCRdb shows in-frame clones only, minus some. The table has about 70,000 clones, around 84% seen once. Sequencing input: peripheral blood. The receptors were gathered from a woman in her 70s with acute or convalescent COVID-19. The CDR3 runs from the conserved cysteine through the conserved F or W. Size is stated for part of the rows, as once, few or many counts, or as a class when the clone is expanded.

J: TRBJ1-2; length: 14; V: TRBV5-1; size: NA; CDR3: CASSLVRDRDGYTF
J: TRBJ1-1; length: 13; V: TRBV6-2/TRBV6-3; size: NA; CDR3: CASSSTANTEAFF
J: TRBJ2-3; length: 15; V: TRBV7-2; size: NA; CDR3: CASSHNSGGTDTQYF
J: TRBJ2-2; length: 17; V: TRBV3-1/TRBV3-2; size: NA; CDR3: CASSVGTSGRGTGELFF
J: TRBJ1-2; length: 15; V: TRBV15; size: NA; CDR3: CATSRDTTGARGYTF
J: TRBJ1-2; length: 17; V: TRBV5-1; size: NA; CDR3: CASSLAPQGPNPYGYTF
J: TRBJ1-2; length: 12; V: TRBV5-8; size: NA; CDR3: CASVQGTYGYTF
J: TRBJ1-6; length: 15; V: TRBV7-8; size: NA; CDR3: CASTQIQGGYSPLHF
J: TRBJ2-1; length: 15; V: TRBV28; size: NA; CDR3: CASSTPATGYNEQFF
J: TRBJ2-7; length: 13; V: TRBV5-1; size: NA; CDR3: CASRVGSSYEQYF
J: TRBJ2-1; length: 15; V: TRBV5-1; size: NA; CDR3: CASSLSGGVYNEQFF
J: TRBJ1-1; length: 13; V: TRBV30; size: NA; CDR3: CAKAGTGNTEAFF
J: TRBJ1-1; length: 14; V: TRBV6-2/TRBV6-3; size: NA; CDR3: CASSYAGANTEAFF
J: TRBJ2-3; length: 17; V: TRBV4-1; size: NA; CDR3: CASSQEAGLPDTDTQYF
J: TRBJ2-7; length: 14; V: TRBV10-3; size: few; CDR3: CAIYSGQLSYEQYF
J: TRBJ2-1; length: 17; V: TRBV6-6; size: NA; CDR3: CASSPHSATSGDNEQFF
J: TRBJ2-3; length: 12; V: TRBV7-8; size: NA; CDR3: CASSPGTDTQYF
J: TRBJ2-7; length: 13; V: TRBV6-2/TRBV6-3; size: NA; CDR3: CASSNQGLYEQYF
J: TRBJ2-7; length: 13; V: TRBV29-1; size: NA; CDR3: CSVQGGRVHEQYF
J: TRBJ1-2; length: 13; V: TRBV7-2; size: NA; CDR3: CASSWGQAYGYTF
J: TRBJ1-2; length: 11; V: TRBV30; size: NA; CDR3: CAGEEPYGYTF
J: TRBJ2-1; length: 16; V: TRBV18; size: NA; CDR3: CASSPIRLAGYNEQFF
J: TRBJ2-7; length: 14; V: TRBV9; size: NA; CDR3: CASSPRDNSYEQYF
J: TRBJ1-2; length: 13; V: TRBV6-6; size: once; CDR3: CASSYSSGESYTF
J: TRBJ1-2; length: 15; V: TRBV5-1; size: NA; CDR3: CASSLAGQGALGYTF
J: TRBJ2-5; length: 15; V: TRBV5-8; size: NA; CDR3: CASSLSGAGQETQYF